A selection of T cell receptor beta chains follows, all from one sample in a study of response to subunit inactivated influenza vaccine. Each CDR3 protein is one row after TCRdb ran MiXCR on the RT-PCR reads. Altogether roughly 180,000 distinct CDR3 sequences are present, about 9.3% being singletons, with the ten largest covering under 13%. Sequencing used non-naive T cells sorted from PBMCs, obtained on the day of vaccination. The receptors derive from a man in his fifties who received an inactivated influenza vaccine. CDR3s include the opening cysteine and the closing phenylalanine or tryptophan. Fields, in order: V gene, J gene, D gene, clone size, CDR3 protein, CDR3 DNA. A D gene is named only where the DNA matches it firmly. Some rows have no size entry. The others give once, few or many, or a class for an expanded clone.

>TRBV7-7|TRBJ2-7|NA|few
CASSLAPVGGHEQYF
TGTGCTAGCAGCTTAGCCCCCGTCGGGGGGCACGAGCAGTACTTC
>TRBV6-5|TRBJ2-7|TRBD1|many
CASSSPPGQGVYEQYF
TGTGCCAGCAGTTCTCCTCCTGGACAGGGAGTCTACGAGCAGTACTTC
>TRBV11-1|TRBJ2-3|TRBD2|many
CASSIAGGTDTQYF
TGTGCCAGCAGCATAGCGGGAGGCACAGATACGCAGTATTTT
>TRBV6-2/TRBV6-3|TRBJ1-1|NA|NA
CASSYDRAGGNTEAFF
TGTGCCAGCAGTTACGATCGAGCTGGGGGGAACACTGAAGCTTTCTTT
>TRBV7-9|TRBJ2-3|TRBD2|few
CASSSTSGGGADTQYF
TGTGCCAGCAGCTCCACTAGCGGGGGGGGAGCAGATACGCAGTATTTT
>TRBV7-2|TRBJ2-2|TRBD2|few
CASSSGLAGTGELFF
TGTGCCAGCAGCTCCGGACTAGCGGGGACCGGGGAGCTGTTTTTT
>TRBV28|TRBJ2-5|TRBD1|NA
CASRETGRAQETQYF
TGTGCCAGCAGAGAGACAGGGAGAGCTCAAGAGACCCAGTACTTC
>TRBV29-1|TRBJ2-5|TRBD1|few
CSVDTQGQETQYF
TGCAGCGTAGATACACAGGGGCAAGAGACCCAGTACTTC
>TRBV5-6|TRBJ1-2|NA|few
CASSYTDYGYTF
TGTGCCAGCAGCTATACAGACTATGGCTACACCTTC
>TRBV20-1|TRBJ2-3|NA|few
CSADARYRSTDTQYF
TGCAGTGCTGACGCCAGGTACAGGAGCACAGATACGCAGTATTTT
>TRBV29-1|TRBJ1-3|NA|NA
CSVDTVGLGGNTIYF
TGCAGCGTTGACACGGTCGGGTTGGGAGGAAACACCATATATTTT
>TRBV11-2|TRBJ1-1|NA|many
CASSLSDSSNTEAFF
TGTGCCAGCAGCTTATCTGACTCATCGAACACTGAAGCTTTCTTT
>TRBV7-6|TRBJ2-5|TRBD2|NA
CASSGTSFQETQYF
TGTGCCAGCAGCGGGACTAGTTTCCAAGAGACCCAGTACTTC
>TRBV4-3|TRBJ2-2|NA|many
CASSQDRLGLTGELFF
TGCGCCAGCAGCCAAGATAGGCTAGGGCTCACCGGGGAGCTGTTTTTT
>TRBV19|TRBJ1-2|NA|few
CASSIGGGIAGYTF
TGTGCCAGTAGTATAGGAGGAGGGATTGCTGGCTACACCTTC
>TRBV6-2/TRBV6-3|TRBJ2-3|NA|NA
CASSYQSPPTDTQSF
TGTGCCAGCAGTTACCAGTCTCCCCCCACAGATACGCAGTCTTTT
>TRBV15|TRBJ1-2|NA|few
CATSRGTQGRGYGYTF
TGTGCCACCAGCAGAGGCACCCAGGGGAGAGGCTATGGCTACACCTTC
>TRBV29-1|TRBJ1-2|NA|few
CSVLWDYGYTF
TGCAGCGTTTTGTGGGACTATGGCTACACCTTC
>TRBV6-2/TRBV6-3|TRBJ2-1|TRBD2|few
CASSSTGPGMRGGDEQFF
TGTGCCAGCAGTTCAACGGGTCCCGGAATGAGGGGAGGGGATGAGCAGTTCTTC
>TRBV20-1|TRBJ2-5|TRBD1|few
CSARGRDRAKRETQYF
TGCAGTGCTAGAGGCCGGGACAGGGCAAAGCGTGAGACCCAGTACTTC
>TRBV5-4|TRBJ2-7|NA|few
CASSLDLAYEQYF
TGTGCCAGCAGCTTGGACTTAGCCTACGAGCAGTACTTC
>TRBV29-1|TRBJ2-3|TRBD2|NA
CSVRTGRADTQYF
TGCAGCGTTCGCACCGGGAGGGCGGATACGCAGTATTTT
>TRBV11-3|TRBJ2-3|NA|few
CASSAEQGTWDTQYF
TGTGCCAGCAGCGCGGAGCAGGGGACATGGGATACGCAGTATTTT
>TRBV20-1|TRBJ1-5|TRBD1|few
CSAHPGTVAQPQHF
TGCAGTGCACACCCTGGGACAGTAGCTCAGCCCCAGCATTTT
>TRBV12-3/TRBV12-4|TRBJ2-3|TRBD2|many
CASSSLLAGGTDTQYF
TGTGCCAGCAGTTCTCTACTAGCGGGAGGAACAGATACGCAGTATTTT
>TRBV28|TRBJ2-1|NA|NA
CASSGGAFEQFF
TGTGCCAGCAGTGGGGGGGCGTTTGAGCAGTTCTTC
>TRBV29-1|TRBJ2-5|NA|many
CSVWWGSETQYF
TGCAGCGTTTGGTGGGGCTCGGAGACCCAGTACTTC
>TRBV20-1|TRBJ1-5|TRBD1|many
CSARGDRENQPQHF
TGCAGTGCTAGAGGGGACAGGGAAAATCAGCCCCAGCATTTT
>TRBV13|TRBJ1-1|NA|NA
CASSLGEGLIPEAFF
TGTGCCAGCAGCTTAGGAGAGGGTCTGATCCCTGAAGCTTTCTTT
>TRBV6-2/TRBV6-3|TRBJ2-7|NA|many
CASSQTVGGEQYF
TGTGCCAGCAGCCAAACCGTAGGGGGCGAGCAGTACTTC
>TRBV28|TRBJ2-2|NA|few
CASSFSWGVSTGELFF
TGTGCCAGCAGTTTCTCGTGGGGTGTTAGCACCGGGGAGCTGTTTTTT
>TRBV7-6|TRBJ2-7|NA|many
CASSLEKISEQYF
TGTGCCAGCAGCTTAGAGAAAATAAGCGAGCAGTACTTC
>TRBV4-2|TRBJ2-7|NA|NA
CASSQGGASGSYEQYF
TGTGCCAGCAGCCAAGGAGGGGCCTCGGGCTCCTACGAGCAGTACTTC
>TRBV27|TRBJ2-7|TRBD2|few
CASSFGTSVVEQYF
TGTGCCAGCAGTTTTGGGACTAGCGTTGTCGAGCAGTACTTC
>TRBV7-2|TRBJ2-7|TRBD1|NA
CASNRQGGGYEQYF
TGTGCCAGCAACCGACAGGGGGGAGGCTACGAGCAGTACTTC
>TRBV4-3|TRBJ2-4|NA|many
CASSQEPGLQNIQYF
TGCGCCAGCAGCCAAGAGCCAGGGCTACAAAACATTCAGTACTTC
>TRBV6-2/TRBV6-3|TRBJ2-7|NA|few
CASQIGAFPYEQYF
TGTGCCAGCCAGATCGGCGCTTTTCCCTACGAGCAGTACTTC
>TRBV12-3/TRBV12-4|TRBJ2-1|TRBD1|many
CASSLDGDRVNEQFF
TGTGCCAGCAGTTTAGACGGGGACAGGGTTAATGAGCAGTTCTTC
>TRBV5-1|TRBJ1-3|NA|few
CASRQDGNTIYF
TGCGCCAGCCGACAGGATGGAAACACCATATATTTT
>TRBV7-6|TRBJ2-3|NA|NA
CASSLGTGGGSDTQYF
TGTGCCAGCAGCTTAGGGACGGGGGGCGGCTCAGATACGCAGTATTTT
>TRBV12-3/TRBV12-4|TRBJ1-6|NA|few
CASRGNSPLHF
TGTGCCAGCAGGGGGAATTCACCCCTCCACTTT
>TRBV20-1|TRBJ2-7|TRBD1|few
CSAVGQGAGYEQYF
TGCAGTGCCGTAGGGCAGGGGGCGGGCTACGAGCAGTACTTC
>TRBV4-3|TRBJ2-7|NA|many
CASSPYLDYEQYF
TGCGCCAGCAGCCCATACTTAGACTACGAGCAGTACTTC
>TRBV4-1|TRBJ2-2|TRBD2|many
CASSPVGGITNTGELFF
TGCGCCAGCAGCCCCGTCGGGGGGATAACGAACACCGGGGAGCTGTTTTTT
>TRBV24-1|TRBJ2-5|NA|NA
CATSDLGTDGQETQYF
TGTGCCACCAGTGATTTAGGGACTGACGGACAAGAGACCCAGTACTTC
>TRBV6-5|TRBJ1-4|NA|many
CASSYGGGPNEKLFF
TGTGCCAGCAGTTACGGAGGGGGGCCTAATGAAAAACTGTTTTTT
>TRBV3-1|TRBJ2-1|TRBD1|NA
CASSQDGTGFYDEQFF
TGTGCCAGCAGCCAAGACGGGACAGGGTTTTACGATGAGCAGTTCTTC
>TRBV7-2|TRBJ2-3|NA|few
CASSLRVVRTDTQYF
TGTGCCAGCAGCCTCAGGGTTGTGCGCACAGATACGCAGTATTTT
>TRBV20-1|TRBJ2-7|NA|few
CSAPVDYEQYF
TGCAGTGCTCCCGTCGACTACGAGCAGTACTTC